This record looks at one T cell receptor (beta chain) sequence and its context. This sample is drawn from a study of cytomegalovirus exposure and HLA in healthy donors. The CDR3 totals 16 residues. With 4 bases clipped from V and 3 bases from J, the junction kept 7 bases outside the gene matches. Germline CDR1 reads MNHNS; CDR2 reads SASEGT. The PCR employed 60 Vbeta primers together with 13 Jbeta primers. Assay used: immunoSEQ multiplex PCR; TCRdb lists only in-frame clones, some missing. The sample records approximately 200,000 clones, 70% to 90% being singletons. The J gene is TRBJ2-5, the V gene TRBV6-1, with 11 nucleotides matching TRBD2. The TCR was taken from a woman aged 18-29 years in good health and CMV-seropositive. Source material: PBMCs. CDR3 sequence (DNA): TGTGCCAGCAGTGTCCTAGCGGGGGGACAGGAAGAGACCCAGTACTTC. It yields the protein CASSVLAGGQEETQYF.